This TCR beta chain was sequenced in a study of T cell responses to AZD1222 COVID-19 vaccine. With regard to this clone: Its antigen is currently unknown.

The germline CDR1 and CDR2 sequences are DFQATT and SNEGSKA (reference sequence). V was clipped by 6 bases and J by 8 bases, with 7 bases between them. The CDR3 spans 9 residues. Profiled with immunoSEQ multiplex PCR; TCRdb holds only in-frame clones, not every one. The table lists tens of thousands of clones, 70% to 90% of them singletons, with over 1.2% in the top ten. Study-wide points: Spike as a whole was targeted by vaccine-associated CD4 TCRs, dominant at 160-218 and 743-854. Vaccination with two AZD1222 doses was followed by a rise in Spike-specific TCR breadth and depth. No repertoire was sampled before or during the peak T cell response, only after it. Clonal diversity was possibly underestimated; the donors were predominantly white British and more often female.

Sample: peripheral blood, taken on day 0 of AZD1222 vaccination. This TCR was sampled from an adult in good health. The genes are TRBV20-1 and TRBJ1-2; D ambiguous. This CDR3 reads CSAREGYTF. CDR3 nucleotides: TGCAGTGCCCGAGAAGGCTACACCTTC.